This TCR beta chain was recorded in a study of early T cells in non-severe SARS-CoV-2 infection. Study information: Chains from this unsorted whole-blood bulk RNA could not be paired.

Attachment of unique molecular identifiers was made to individual cDNA molecules. TCRdb recomputed calls from the 5' RACE reads with MiXCR, one row per CDR3 protein. The repertoire includes 20,000 to 30,000 distinct CDR3 sequences, just over 4% of them detected once, and approximately 6.2% sits in the top ten. CDR3 length: 15 residues. CDR1 and CDR2 (germline): MGHRA, YSYEKL. V was pared by 1 base and J by 8 bases, with 4 bases of the junction left unmatched. This clonotype was detected a few times. Its antigen is as yet unknown. Study-level results: There was a bias toward anti-spike CD8 responses in VDJdb matching, which missed private and CD4 specificities.

The sequence derives from an adult who was a healthcare worker with PCR-confirmed SARS-CoV-2 infection or an uninfected control (not recorded which). Specimen: whole blood. The chain combines TRBV4-1 with TRBJ2-1; 11 positions match TRBD2. CDR3 sequence: CASSQGVAGGYEQFF. Here the CDR3 DNA reads TGCGCCAGCAGCCAAGGTGTAGCGGGAGGGTATGAGCAGTTCTTC.